This TCR beta chain was recorded in a study of T cell repertoires in cytomegalovirus infection. Overall study context: The authors relied on CMV epitopes, both recently identified HLA-C-restricted and well-studied HLA-B-restricted. It can be stated that public TCR beta signatures indicated CMV infection as well as a matching HLA type. Study-wide results and caveats: Ex vivo, HLA-C-restricted CMV-specific TCR beta clonotypes prevailed over the rest of the response.

As to this clonotype: Antigen: not known.

TCRdb called the reads again in MiXCR, with one record for every CDR3 protein. This table holds roughly 730,000 distinct CDR3 sequences, roughly 36% found once. The CDR3 consists of 15 residues. CDR1 is SGHVS and CDR2 is FNYEAQ in the germline V gene. V gave up 4 bases and J gave up 6 bases, with 16 bases separating them. Sequenced material: cultured PBMCs, taken from culture after CMV antigen stimulation. The chain carries TRBV7-6 and TRBJ2-1; perhaps D is TRBD1 or TRBD2 (6 bases each). The origin of this receptor is a human donor in good health (CMV status not recorded). Some clones in this sample may be carry-over from other donors' samples. The CDR3 bases are TGTGCCAGCAGCTGGGGGGCCGGTGCCCTCAATGAGCAGTTCTTC. It is translated as CASSWGAGALNEQFF.